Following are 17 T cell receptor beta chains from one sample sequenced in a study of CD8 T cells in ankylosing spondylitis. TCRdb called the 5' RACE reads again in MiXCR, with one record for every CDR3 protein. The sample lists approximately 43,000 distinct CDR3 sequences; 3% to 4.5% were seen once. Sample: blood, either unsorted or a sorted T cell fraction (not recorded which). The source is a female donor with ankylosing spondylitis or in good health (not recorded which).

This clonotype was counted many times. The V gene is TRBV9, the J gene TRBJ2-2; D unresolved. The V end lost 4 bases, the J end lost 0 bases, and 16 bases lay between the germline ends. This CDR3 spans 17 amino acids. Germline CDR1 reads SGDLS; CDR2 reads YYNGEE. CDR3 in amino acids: CASSTDQVFANTGELFF. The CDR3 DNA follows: TGTGCCAGCAGCACGGATCAGGTTTTCGCGAACACCGGGGAGCTGTTTTTT.

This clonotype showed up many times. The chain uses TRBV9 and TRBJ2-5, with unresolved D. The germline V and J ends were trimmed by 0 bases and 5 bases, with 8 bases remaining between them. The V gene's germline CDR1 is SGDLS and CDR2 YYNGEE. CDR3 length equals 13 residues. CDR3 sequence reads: CASSVGSRETQYF. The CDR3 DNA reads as TGTGCCAGCAGCGTAGGGTCCCGGGAGACCCAGTACTTC.

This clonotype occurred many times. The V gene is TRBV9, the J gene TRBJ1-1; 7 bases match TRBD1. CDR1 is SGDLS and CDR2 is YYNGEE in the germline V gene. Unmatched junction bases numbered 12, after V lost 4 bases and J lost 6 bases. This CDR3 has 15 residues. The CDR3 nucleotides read TGTGCCAGCAGCCCCCGTCTGCAGGGGGGTGCTGAAGCTTTCTTT. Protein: CASSPRLQGGAEAFF.

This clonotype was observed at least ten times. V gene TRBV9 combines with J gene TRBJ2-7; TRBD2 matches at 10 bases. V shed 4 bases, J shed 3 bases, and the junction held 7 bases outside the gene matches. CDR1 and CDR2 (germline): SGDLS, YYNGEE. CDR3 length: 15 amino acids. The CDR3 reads CASSPASGGLYEQYF. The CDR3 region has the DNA TGTGCCAGCAGCCCTGCTAGCGGGGGCCTCTACGAGCAGTACTTC.

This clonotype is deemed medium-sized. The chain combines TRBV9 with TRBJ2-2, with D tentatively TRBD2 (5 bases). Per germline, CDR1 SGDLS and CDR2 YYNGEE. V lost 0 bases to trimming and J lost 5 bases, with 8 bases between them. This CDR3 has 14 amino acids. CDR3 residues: CASSVATGTGELFF. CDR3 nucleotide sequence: TGTGCCAGCAGCGTAGCAACGGGGACCGGGGAGCTGTTTTTT.

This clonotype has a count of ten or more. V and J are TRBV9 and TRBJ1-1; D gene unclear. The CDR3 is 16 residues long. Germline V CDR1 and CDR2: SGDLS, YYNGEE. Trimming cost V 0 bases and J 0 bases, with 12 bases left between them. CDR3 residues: CASSVEADIMNTEAFF. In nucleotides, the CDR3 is TGTGCCAGCAGCGTAGAGGCAGATATCATGAACACTGAAGCTTTCTTT.

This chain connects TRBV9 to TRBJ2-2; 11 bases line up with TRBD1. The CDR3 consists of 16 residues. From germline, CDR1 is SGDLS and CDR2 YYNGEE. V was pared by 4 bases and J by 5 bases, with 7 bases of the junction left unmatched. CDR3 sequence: CASSSRGQGATGELFF. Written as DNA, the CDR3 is TGTGCCAGCAGCTCCAGAGGACAGGGGGCAACCGGGGAGCTGTTTTTT.

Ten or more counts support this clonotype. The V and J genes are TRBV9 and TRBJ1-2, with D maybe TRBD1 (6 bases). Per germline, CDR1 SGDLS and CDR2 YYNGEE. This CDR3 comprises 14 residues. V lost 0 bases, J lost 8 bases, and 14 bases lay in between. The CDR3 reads CASSVGGGTSGYTF. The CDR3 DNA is TGTGCCAGCAGCGTAGGGGGGGGGACAAGCGGCTACACCTTC.

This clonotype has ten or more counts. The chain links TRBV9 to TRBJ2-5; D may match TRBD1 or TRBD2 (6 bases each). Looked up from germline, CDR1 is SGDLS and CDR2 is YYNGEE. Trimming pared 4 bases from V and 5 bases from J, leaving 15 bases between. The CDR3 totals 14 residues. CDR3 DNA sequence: TGTGCCAGCAGCACGAACGGGGGCCCGGAGACCCAGTACTTC. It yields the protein CASSTNGGPETQYF.

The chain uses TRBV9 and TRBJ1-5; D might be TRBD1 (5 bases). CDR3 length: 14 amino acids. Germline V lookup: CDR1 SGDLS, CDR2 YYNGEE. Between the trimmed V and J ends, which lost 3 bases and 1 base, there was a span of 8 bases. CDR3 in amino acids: CASSARDSNQPQHF. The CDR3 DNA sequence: TGTGCCAGCAGCGCCCGGGACAGCAATCAGCCCCAGCATTTT.

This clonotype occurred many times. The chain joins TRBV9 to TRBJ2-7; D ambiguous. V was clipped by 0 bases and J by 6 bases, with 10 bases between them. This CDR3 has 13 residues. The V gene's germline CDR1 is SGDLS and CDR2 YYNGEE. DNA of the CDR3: TGTGCCAGCAGCGTAGCACAGTTTGGCGAGCAGTACTTC. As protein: CASSVAQFGEQYF.

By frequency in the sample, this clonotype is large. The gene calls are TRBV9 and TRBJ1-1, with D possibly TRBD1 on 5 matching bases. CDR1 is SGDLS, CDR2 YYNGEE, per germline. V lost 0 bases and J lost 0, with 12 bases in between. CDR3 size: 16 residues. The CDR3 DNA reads TGTGCCAGCAGCGTAGTCGCAGGGAACATGAACACTGAAGCTTTCTTT. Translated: CASSVVAGNMNTEAFF. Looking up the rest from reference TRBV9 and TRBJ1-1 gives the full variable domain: DSGVTQTPKHLITATGQRVTLRCSPRSGDLSVYWYQQSLDQGLQFLIQYYNGEERAKGNILERFSAQQFPDLHSELNLSSLELGDSALYFCASSVVAGNMNTEAFFGQGTRLTVV.

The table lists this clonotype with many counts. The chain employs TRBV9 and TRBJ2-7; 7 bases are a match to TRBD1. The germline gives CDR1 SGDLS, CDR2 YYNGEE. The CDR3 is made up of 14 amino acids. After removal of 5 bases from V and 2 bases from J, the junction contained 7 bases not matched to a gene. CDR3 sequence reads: CASSKTGTTYEQYF. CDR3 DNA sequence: TGTGCCAGCAGTAAGACAGGGACCACCTACGAGCAGTACTTC.

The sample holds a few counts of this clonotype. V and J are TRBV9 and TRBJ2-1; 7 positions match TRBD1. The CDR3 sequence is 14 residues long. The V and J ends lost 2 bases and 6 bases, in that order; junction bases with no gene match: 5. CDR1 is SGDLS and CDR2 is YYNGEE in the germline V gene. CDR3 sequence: CASSVTGAGNEQFF. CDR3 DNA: TGTGCCAGCAGCGTTACAGGGGCGGGCAATGAGCAGTTCTTC.

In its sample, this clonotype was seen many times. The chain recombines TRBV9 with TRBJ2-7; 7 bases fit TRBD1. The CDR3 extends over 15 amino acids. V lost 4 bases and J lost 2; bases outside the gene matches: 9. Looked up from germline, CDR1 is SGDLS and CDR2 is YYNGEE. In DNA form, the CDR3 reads TGTGCCAGCAGCAAAACCCCGGGACAGACCTACGAGCAGTACTTC. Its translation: CASSKTPGQTYEQYF.

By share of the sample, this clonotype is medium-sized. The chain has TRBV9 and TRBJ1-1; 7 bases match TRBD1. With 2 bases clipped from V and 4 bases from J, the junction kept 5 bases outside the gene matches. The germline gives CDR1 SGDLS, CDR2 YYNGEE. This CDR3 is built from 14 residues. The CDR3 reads CASSVDHRGTEAFF. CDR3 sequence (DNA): TGTGCCAGCAGCGTCGATCACAGGGGCACTGAAGCTTTCTTT.

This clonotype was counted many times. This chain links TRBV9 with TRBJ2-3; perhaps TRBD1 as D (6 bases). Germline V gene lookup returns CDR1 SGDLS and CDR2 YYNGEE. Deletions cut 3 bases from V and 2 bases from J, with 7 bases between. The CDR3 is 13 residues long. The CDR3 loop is CASSEGDTDTQYF. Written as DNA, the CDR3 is TGTGCCAGCAGCGAGGGGGACACAGATACGCAGTATTTT. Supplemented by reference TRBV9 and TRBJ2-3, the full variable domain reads DSGVTQTPKHLITATGQRVTLRCSPRSGDLSVYWYQQSLDQGLQFLIQYYNGEERAKGNILERFSAQQFPDLHSELNLSSLELGDSALYFCASSEGDTDTQYFGPGTRLTVL.